Only one count was recorded for the clone carrying this TCR beta chain. The germline gives CDR1 ENHRY, CDR2 SYGVKD. This CDR3 comprises 17 residues. The trim removed 5 bases at V and 1 base at J, leaving 12 bases unmatched. This record comes from a study of blood T cell repertoires in COVID-19. About the research overall: Samples of COVID-19 (acute and convalescent) were obtained from the United States, Italy and Spain. The analysed material was cDNA or gDNA that came from T cells, B-cell-depleted T cells, or PBMCs.

In the original processing: Researchers report that nucleated cell counts were estimated from reference gene primer amplification. Generated by immunoSEQ multiplex PCR, the TCRdb table keeps only in-frame clones and is missing some. That table furnishes V, J and clone size, whereas the DNA furnished D and trimming. The data show around 120,000 clones, over 75% seen once. The V and J genes are TRBV10-3 and TRBJ2-7, with TRBD2 matching over 9 bases. The TCR sequence derives from a man in his sixties or seventies with active or convalescent COVID-19. Source material: peripheral blood. CDR3 protein: CAISPTSGGPASYEQYF. In DNA, the CDR3 is TGTGCCATCAGTCCGACTAGCGGAGGCCCCGCTTCCTACGAGCAGTACTTC.